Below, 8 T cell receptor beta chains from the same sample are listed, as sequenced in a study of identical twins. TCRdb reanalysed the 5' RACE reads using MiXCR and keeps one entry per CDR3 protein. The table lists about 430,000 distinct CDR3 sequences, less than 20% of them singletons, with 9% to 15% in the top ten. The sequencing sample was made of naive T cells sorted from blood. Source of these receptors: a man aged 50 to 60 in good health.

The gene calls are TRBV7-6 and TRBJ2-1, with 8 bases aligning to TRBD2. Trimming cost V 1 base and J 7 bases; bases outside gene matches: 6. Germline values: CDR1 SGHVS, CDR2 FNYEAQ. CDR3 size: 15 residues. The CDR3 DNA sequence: TGTGCCAGCAGCTTAGAGACTAGCGCCAGGAATGAGCAGTTCTTC. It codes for CASSLETSARNEQFF.

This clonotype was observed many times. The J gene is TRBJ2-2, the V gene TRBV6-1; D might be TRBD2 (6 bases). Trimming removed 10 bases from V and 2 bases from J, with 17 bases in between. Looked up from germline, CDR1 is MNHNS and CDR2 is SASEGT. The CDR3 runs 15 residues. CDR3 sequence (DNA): TGTGCCATCTCAAGCGGGTCGGTAAACACCGGGGAGCTGTTTTTT. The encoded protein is CAISSGSVNTGELFF.

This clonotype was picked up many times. This CDR3 reads CSATPGETSGKSTDTQYF. The CDR3, as DNA: TGCAGTGCTACCCCAGGAGAAACTAGCGGGAAAAGCACAGATACGCAGTATTTT. The J gene is TRBJ2-3, the V gene TRBV20-1; 10 positions match TRBD2. The CDR3 has 18 amino acids. Germline lookup yields CDR1 DFQATT and CDR2 SNEGSKA (reference sequence). V was pared by 4 bases and J by 0 bases, with 13 bases of the junction left unmatched.

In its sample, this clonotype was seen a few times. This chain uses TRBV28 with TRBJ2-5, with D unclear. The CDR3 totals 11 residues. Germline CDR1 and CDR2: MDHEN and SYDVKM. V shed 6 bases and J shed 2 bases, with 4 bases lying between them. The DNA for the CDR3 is TGTGCCAGCAGGCGTCAAGAGACCCAGTACTTC. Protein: CASRRQETQYF. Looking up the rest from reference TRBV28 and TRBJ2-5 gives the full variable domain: DVKVTQSSRYLVKRTGEKVFLECVQDMDHENMFWYRQDPGLGLRLIYFSYDVKMKEKGDIPEGYSVSREKKERFSLILESASTNQTSMYLCASRRQETQYFGPGTRLLVL.

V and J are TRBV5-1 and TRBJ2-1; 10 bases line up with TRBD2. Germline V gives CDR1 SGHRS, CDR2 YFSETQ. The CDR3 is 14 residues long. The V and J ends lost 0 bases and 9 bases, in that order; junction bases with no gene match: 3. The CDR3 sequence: CASSLGAGGTEQFF. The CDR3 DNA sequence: TGCGCCAGCAGCTTGGGAGCGGGGGGGACTGAGCAGTTCTTC. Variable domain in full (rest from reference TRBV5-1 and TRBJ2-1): KAGVTQTPRYLIKTRGQQVTLSCSPISGHRSVSWYQQTPGQGLQFLFEYFSETQRNKGNFPGRFSGRQFSNSRSEMNVSTLELGDSALYLCASSLGAGGTEQFFGPGTRLTVL.

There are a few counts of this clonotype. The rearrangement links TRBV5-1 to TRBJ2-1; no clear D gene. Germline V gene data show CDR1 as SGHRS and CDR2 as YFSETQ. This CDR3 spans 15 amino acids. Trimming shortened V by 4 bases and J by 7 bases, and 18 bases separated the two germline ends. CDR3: CASSKGGPQRNEQFF. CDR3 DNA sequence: TGCGCCAGCAGCAAGGGCGGTCCCCAACGTAATGAGCAGTTCTTC.

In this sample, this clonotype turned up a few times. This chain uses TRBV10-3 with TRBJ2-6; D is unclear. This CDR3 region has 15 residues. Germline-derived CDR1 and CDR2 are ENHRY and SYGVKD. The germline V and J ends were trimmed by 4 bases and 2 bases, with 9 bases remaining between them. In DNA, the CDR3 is TGTGCCATCAGTGCAGCTTCCCCTGGGGCCAACGTCCTGACTTTC. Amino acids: CAISAASPGANVLTF.

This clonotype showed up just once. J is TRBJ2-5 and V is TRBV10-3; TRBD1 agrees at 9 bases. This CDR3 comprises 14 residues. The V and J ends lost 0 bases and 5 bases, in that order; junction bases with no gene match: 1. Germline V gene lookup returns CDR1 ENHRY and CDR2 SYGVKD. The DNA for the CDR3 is TGTGCCATCAGTGAGTCGACAGGGGGGGAGACCCAGTACTTC. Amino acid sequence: CAISESTGGETQYF.